This is a list of T cell receptor beta chains from one sample in a study of blood T cell repertoires in COVID-19. Data came from immunoSEQ multiplex PCR; TCRdb stores just in-frame clones and leaves some out. The sample includes some 220,000 clones, 80% of them seen just once. The material sequenced was peripheral blood. The receptor set was obtained from a human donor in a cohort sampled during active COVID-19. CDR3s include the opening cysteine and the closing phenylalanine or tryptophan. A D gene is named only where the DNA matches it firmly. Clone sizes are given selectively: once, few, many, or a class where the clone is expanded.

CDR3 length: 16; D gene: -; V gene: TRBV11-2; J gene: TRBJ2-6; clone size: -; CDR3 DNA: TGTGCCAGCAGCTTATCCCGGAGGACTGGGGCCAACGTCCTGACTTTC; CDR3 protein: CASSLSRRTGANVLTF
CDR3 length: 15; D gene: -; V gene: TRBV7-2; J gene: TRBJ2-7; clone size: -; CDR3 DNA: TGTGCCAGCAACCTTTGGGCAGGGATGGCCTACGAGCAGTACTTC; CDR3 protein: CASNLWAGMAYEQYF
CDR3 length: 13; D gene: -; V gene: TRBV27; J gene: TRBJ2-7; clone size: -; CDR3 DNA: TGTGCCAGCAGTCCCTGGACAGCCTACGAGCAGTACTTC; CDR3 protein: CASSPWTAYEQYF
CDR3 length: 14; D gene: -; V gene: TRBV7-9; J gene: TRBJ2-3; clone size: -; CDR3 DNA: TGTGCCAGCAGCGTAGGCGGGCTAACAGATACGCAGTATTTT; CDR3 protein: CASSVGGLTDTQYF
CDR3 length: 14; D gene: TRBD2; V gene: TRBV19; J gene: TRBJ2-1; clone size: -; CDR3 DNA: TGTGCCAGTAGGAGGCTAGCGGGAGCGGGGGAGCAGTTCTTC; CDR3 protein: CASRRLAGAGEQFF
CDR3 length: 15; D gene: -; V gene: TRBV27; J gene: TRBJ2-3; clone size: -; CDR3 DNA: TGTGCCAGCAGTTTCTATCCGGGAGTGACAGATACGCAGTATTTT; CDR3 protein: CASSFYPGVTDTQYF
CDR3 length: 17; D gene: TRBD2; V gene: TRBV4-1; J gene: TRBJ2-1; clone size: -; CDR3 DNA: TGCGCCAGCAGCCAAGTTCTATCGGCGGGAGGACGGGTTGAGCAGTTCTTC; CDR3 protein: CASSQVLSAGGRVEQFF
CDR3 length: 14; D gene: TRBD1; V gene: TRBV11-2; J gene: TRBJ2-7; clone size: -; CDR3 DNA: TGTGCCAGCAGCTTTAGGACAGGGGGCTACGAGCAGTACTTC; CDR3 protein: CASSFRTGGYEQYF
CDR3 length: 14; D gene: -; V gene: TRBV10-3; J gene: TRBJ2-7; clone size: -; CDR3 DNA: TGTGCCATCAGCGAGAGAGATACAGGGTCCGAGCAGTACTTC; CDR3 protein: CAISERDTGSEQYF
CDR3 length: 13; D gene: -; V gene: TRBV12-3/TRBV12-4; J gene: TRBJ1-2; clone size: -; CDR3 DNA: TGTGCCAGCAGCCTTCAGGGTTTGCGTGGCTACACCTTC; CDR3 protein: CASSLQGLRGYTF
CDR3 length: 14; D gene: TRBD1; V gene: TRBV7-2; J gene: TRBJ2-1; clone size: -; CDR3 DNA: TGTGCCAGCAGCTCCGACAGGGGGGATCATGAGCAGTTCTTC; CDR3 protein: CASSSDRGDHEQFF
CDR3 length: 13; D gene: TRBD2; V gene: TRBV7-3; J gene: TRBJ2-5; clone size: -; CDR3 DNA: TGTGCCAGTGCGGGGGGTAGCCAAGAGACCCAGTACTTC; CDR3 protein: CASAGGSQETQYF
CDR3 length: 19; D gene: TRBD2; V gene: TRBV7-3; J gene: TRBJ2-3; clone size: -; CDR3 DNA: TGTGCCAGCAGCCCATCAGCCGGGACTAGCGGGTGGGGCGGGGATACGCAGTATTTT; CDR3 protein: CASSPSAGTSGWGGDTQYF
CDR3 length: 12; D gene: -; V gene: TRBV29-1; J gene: TRBJ2-2; clone size: -; CDR3 DNA: TGCAGCGTGGACAAAAGCACCGGGGAGCTGTTTTTT; CDR3 protein: CSVDKSTGELFF
CDR3 length: 12; D gene: -; V gene: TRBV7-9; J gene: TRBJ1-2; clone size: many; CDR3 DNA: TGTGCCAGCAGCTATAGTGGTGGTGGCTACACCTTC; CDR3 protein: CASSYSGGGYTF
CDR3 length: 12; D gene: -; V gene: TRBV28; J gene: TRBJ1-2; clone size: -; CDR3 DNA: TGTGCCAGCAGTTTACTGGAGGGGAGCTACACCTTC; CDR3 protein: CASSLLEGSYTF
CDR3 length: 15; D gene: TRBD1; V gene: TRBV15; J gene: TRBJ2-5; clone size: -; CDR3 DNA: TGTGCCACCAGCAGAGAGATGGACAGGGTAGAGACCCAGTACTTC; CDR3 protein: CATSREMDRVETQYF
CDR3 length: 14; D gene: -; V gene: TRBV7-8; J gene: TRBJ2-7; clone size: -; CDR3 DNA: TGTGCCAGCAGCTTTGACGGGAGAGCCTACGAGCAGTACTTC; CDR3 protein: CASSFDGRAYEQYF
CDR3 length: 13; D gene: -; V gene: TRBV5-6; J gene: TRBJ2-1; clone size: -; CDR3 DNA: TGTGCCAGCAGAAGGACAGCCGGCAATGAGCAGTTCTTC; CDR3 protein: CASRRTAGNEQFF
CDR3 length: 13; D gene: TRBD1; V gene: TRBV28; J gene: TRBJ2-7; clone size: -; CDR3 DNA: TGTGCCAGCATTGACAGGGGGATTTACGAGCAGTACTTC; CDR3 protein: CASIDRGIYEQYF
CDR3 length: 15; D gene: -; V gene: TRBV7-3; J gene: TRBJ1-6; clone size: -; CDR3 DNA: TGTGCCAGCAGCCCCGGGGGGCAACGGAATTCACCCCTCCACTTT; CDR3 protein: CASSPGGQRNSPLHF
CDR3 length: 13; D gene: -; V gene: TRBV7-3; J gene: TRBJ2-1; clone size: -; CDR3 DNA: TGTGCCAGCGGTGTTAGCTCCTACAATGAGCAGTTCTTC; CDR3 protein: CASGVSSYNEQFF
CDR3 length: 18; D gene: TRBD1; V gene: TRBV2; J gene: TRBJ1-1; clone size: -; CDR3 DNA: TGTGCCAGCAGTCCACGACAGGGGGGGACGGGGCCGGACACTGAAGCTTTCTTT; CDR3 protein: CASSPRQGGTGPDTEAFF
CDR3 length: 18; D gene: TRBD1; V gene: TRBV4-1; J gene: TRBJ1-1; clone size: -; CDR3 DNA: TGCGCCAGCAGCCAAGTATTACACATCAGGGGGCGGGACACTGAAGCTTTCTTT; CDR3 protein: CASSQVLHIRGRDTEAFF
CDR3 length: 14; D gene: TRBD2; V gene: TRBV11-2; J gene: TRBJ2-3; clone size: -; CDR3 DNA: TGTGCCAGCAGCTTACTAGCGGCCTATGATACGCAGTATTTT; CDR3 protein: CASSLLAAYDTQYF
CDR3 length: 17; D gene: TRBD1; V gene: TRBV27; J gene: TRBJ2-7; clone size: -; CDR3 DNA: TGTGCCAGCAGTTTTCTTCTAGCCGGGACAGGGCCCCACGAGCAGTACTTC; CDR3 protein: CASSFLLAGTGPHEQYF
CDR3 length: 14; D gene: TRBD2; V gene: TRBV5-6; J gene: TRBJ2-7; clone size: -; CDR3 DNA: TGTGCCAGCAAACGGGGAGGGGCGACCTACGAGCAGTACTTC; CDR3 protein: CASKRGGATYEQYF
CDR3 length: 12; D gene: -; V gene: TRBV29-1; J gene: TRBJ2-1; clone size: -; CDR3 DNA: TGCAGCGTTGACCGCGGCTACAATGAGCAGTTCTTC; CDR3 protein: CSVDRGYNEQFF
CDR3 length: 14; D gene: -; V gene: TRBV18; J gene: TRBJ2-1; clone size: -; CDR3 DNA: TGTGCCAGCTCACCAGGGCCTCCGTTGTATGAGCAGTTCTTC; CDR3 protein: CASSPGPPLYEQFF
CDR3 length: 13; D gene: -; V gene: TRBV29-1; J gene: TRBJ1-1; clone size: -; CDR3 DNA: TGCAGCGTTGGTGACGGCCCCCGCGGGGAAGCTTTCTTT; CDR3 protein: CSVGDGPRGEAFF
CDR3 length: 12; D gene: -; V gene: TRBV7-9; J gene: TRBJ1-5; clone size: -; CDR3 DNA: TGTGCCAGCAGCTCAGGGGATCAGCCCCAGCATTTT; CDR3 protein: CASSSGDQPQHF
CDR3 length: 14; D gene: TRBD1; V gene: TRBV5-6; J gene: TRBJ2-7; clone size: -; CDR3 DNA: TGTGCCAGCAGCCCCGGGACAGGGGCCTACGAGCAGTACTTC; CDR3 protein: CASSPGTGAYEQYF
CDR3 length: 14; D gene: TRBD1; V gene: TRBV29-1; J gene: TRBJ1-4; clone size: -; CDR3 DNA: TGCAGCGTTGAAAATCCAGGGGGCCATGAAAAACTGTTTTTT; CDR3 protein: CSVENPGGHEKLFF
CDR3 length: 14; D gene: -; V gene: TRBV29-1; J gene: TRBJ2-2; clone size: once; CDR3 DNA: TGCAGCGTTGCTGGCCTAGTGGACACCGGGGAGCTGTTTTTT; CDR3 protein: CSVAGLVDTGELFF
CDR3 length: 15; D gene: TRBD1; V gene: TRBV20-1; J gene: TRBJ1-1; clone size: -; CDR3 DNA: TGCAGTGCTAGTCTCCCCCAGGGGGCGGGCACTGAAGCTTTCTTT; CDR3 protein: CSASLPQGAGTEAFF
CDR3 length: 14; D gene: -; V gene: TRBV10-3; J gene: TRBJ1-2; clone size: few; CDR3 DNA: TGTGCCATCAGTGCTGCGGGGTCCAACTATGGCTACACCTTC; CDR3 protein: CAISAAGSNYGYTF
CDR3 length: 15; D gene: TRBD1; V gene: TRBV24-1; J gene: TRBJ1-2; clone size: -; CDR3 DNA: TGTGCCACCGGAGAGGGACAGGGGACCCACTATGGCTACACCTTC; CDR3 protein: CATGEGQGTHYGYTF
CDR3 length: 13; D gene: -; V gene: TRBV12-5; J gene: TRBJ2-7; clone size: -; CDR3 DNA: TGTGCTAGTGGTTTGGCCGGGGGAGCCGAGCAGTACTTC; CDR3 protein: CASGLAGGAEQYF
CDR3 length: 15; D gene: -; V gene: TRBV7-3; J gene: TRBJ2-5; clone size: -; CDR3 DNA: TGTGCCAGCAGCTTAACAGCACAGGTGGGGGAGACCCAGTACTTC; CDR3 protein: CASSLTAQVGETQYF
CDR3 length: 12; D gene: -; V gene: TRBV7-9; J gene: TRBJ1-2; clone size: once; CDR3 DNA: TGTGCCAGCAGCGTACAGAATTATGGCTACACCTTC; CDR3 protein: CASSVQNYGYTF
CDR3 length: 18; D gene: TRBD1; V gene: TRBV11-2; J gene: TRBJ1-4; clone size: -; CDR3 DNA: TGTGCCAGCAGCTTAGTTTCGGGACAGCTTACAACTAATGAAAAACTGTTTTTT; CDR3 protein: CASSLVSGQLTTNEKLFF
CDR3 length: 13; D gene: TRBD1; V gene: TRBV19; J gene: TRBJ2-7; clone size: -; CDR3 DNA: TGTGCCAGTAATTCCGGGACAGAATACGAGCAGTACTTC; CDR3 protein: CASNSGTEYEQYF